The 28 T cell receptor beta chains listed next were all sequenced from one sample in a study of identical twins listed by TCRdb under 2016. Libraries were prepared through 5' RACE. TCRdb names Illumina HiSeq 2000 as the instrument used. In TCRdb, the public reads were trimmed at Q25 with fastp and aligned with MiXCR, with productive beta chains retained. Each record represents a unique CDR3 protein, reported with the most common genes and DNA among its rows. This sample gives 1.5 million to 2 million distinct CDR3 sequences in total; about 30% of them show up just once. The top ten clones comprise around 0.25% of the sample. Specimen: cord blood. The receptors stem from a newborn girl in good health.

This clonotype showed up just a few times. The gene calls are TRBV20-1 and TRBJ1-2; a possible D gene is TRBD1 (5 bases). V was clipped by 3 bases and J by 7 bases, with 15 bases between them. Germline CDR1 and CDR2: DFQATT and SNEGSKA (reference sequence). This CDR3 region has 13 residues. This CDR3 reads CSASILQGSGYTF. CDR3 DNA sequence: TGCAGTGCTAGTATCCTCCAGGGTAGTGGCTACACCTTC.

Remarks on this clonotype: At one end the junction does not follow the germline gene, possibly because of a read error. The gene calls are TRBV10-3 and TRBJ2-1, with TRBD2 matching 8 bases. The CDR3 spans 13 residues. Germline CDR1 is ENHRY and CDR2 is SYGVKD. The DNA for the CDR3 is TGTGCCACCAGTGGGGTTAGCGGGGCCCTGCAGTTCTTC. This encodes CATSGVSGALQFF.

As for this clonotype: At one of its ends the junction is not consistent with the germline gene, which may arise from a read error. The chain links TRBV29-1 to TRBJ2-3; 7 bases line up with TRBD2. CDR1 and CDR2 from the germline V gene are SQVTM and ANQGSEA. The CDR3 is made up of 11 amino acids. The CDR3 reads CSARDYPTRYF. CDR3 bases: TGCAGCGCTAGGGACTACCCAACGCGGTATTTT.

The rearrangement links TRBV2 to TRBJ1-4, with TRBD1 identical over 7 bases. In germline, CDR1 is SNHLY, CDR2 FYNNEI. V lost 4 bases, J lost 4 bases, and 6 bases stayed unmatched. The CDR3 has 15 amino acids. For the CDR3, the DNA is TGTGCCAGCAGTGGAGGGGGACAGCGTAATGAAAAACTGTTTTTT. It translates to CASSGGGQRNEKLFF.

This clonotype has just a few counts. The J gene is TRBJ1-2, the V gene TRBV12-5; D remains unclear. The V end lost 1 base, the J end lost 3 bases, and 6 bases lay between the germline ends. This CDR3 has 13 amino acids. Germline lookup yields CDR1 LGHNT and CDR2 FRNRAP. CDR3 bases: TGTGCTAGTGGTTTGGAGGGTGACTATGGCTACACCTTC. Amino acid sequence: CASGLEGDYGYTF. Using reference TRBV12-5 and TRBJ1-2 for the parts outside the CDR3, the full variable domain is DARVTQTPRHKVTEMGQEVTMRCQPILGHNTVFWYRQTMMQGLELLAYFRNRAPLDDSGMPKDRFSAEMPDATLATLKIQPSEPRDSAVYFCASGLEGDYGYTFGSGTRLTVV.

The chain combines TRBV29-1 with TRBJ1-1; a weak D match, TRBD1 (6 bases). CDR1 SQVTM and CDR2 ANQGSEA come from the germline V gene. The CDR3 has 13 residues. Trimming removed 7 bases from V and 3 bases from J, with 15 bases in between. The CDR3 region has the DNA TGCAGCGCTAGGGAAGACAGGCACACTGAAGCTTTCTTT. Its translation: CSAREDRHTEAFF.

This clonotype came up a few times. The rearrangement uses TRBV20-1 and TRBJ2-3; D possibly corresponds to TRBD1 (5 bases). Germline assignment: CDR1 DFQATT and CDR2 SNEGSKA (reference sequence). The CDR3 runs 14 residues. The germline V and J ends were trimmed by 6 bases and 4 bases, with 17 bases remaining between them. The CDR3 protein is CSAMRSEGADTQYF. Here the CDR3 DNA reads TGCAGTGCCATGCGGAGCGAAGGGGCAGATACGCAGTATTTT.

The chain joins TRBV20-1 to TRBJ2-3; 9 bases map to TRBD2. V lost 5 bases and J lost 6; bases outside the gene matches: 15. This CDR3 contains 16 residues. CDR1 and CDR2 (germline): DFQATT, SNEGSKA (reference sequence). In DNA, the CDR3 is TGCAGTGCTCCATCCAGACTAGCGGCCGGGACGGATACGCAGTATTTT. Residues: CSAPSRLAAGTDTQYF.

The V call is TRBV7-2, the J call TRBJ2-7, with D uncertain. The germline gives CDR1 SGHTA, CDR2 FQGNSA. CDR3 length: 13 residues. V lost 6 bases to trimming and J lost 7 bases, with 16 bases between them. CDR3 in DNA: TGTGCCAGCAGGGGTCAGCCCTTGGGTGAGCAGTACTTC. Its protein product is CASRGQPLGEQYF.

This clonotype was observed a handful of times. This rearrangement joins TRBV6-5 to TRBJ2-7; D possibly corresponds to TRBD1 (6 bases). V lost 0 bases and J lost 0, with 12 bases in between. The CDR3 totals 16 residues. Germline assignment: CDR1 MNHEY and CDR2 SVGAGI. The DNA of the CDR3 is TGTGCCAGCAGTTACTCGCCACAGGGACCCTCCTACGAGCAGTACTTC. Protein: CASSYSPQGPSYEQYF.

The chain recombines TRBV5-4 with TRBJ1-2, with D unclear. Trimming shortened V by 1 base and J by 2 bases, and 18 bases separated the two germline ends. The CDR3 loop spans 17 amino acids. Germline CDR1 is SGHNT and CDR2 is YYREEE (reference sequence). DNA for the CDR3: TGTGCCAGCAGCTTGTTCACCCATCACTATATAAACTATGGCTACACCTTC. It yields the protein CASSLFTHHYINYGYTF.

This clonotype was picked up a small number of times. This chain connects TRBV10-3 to TRBJ2-5; TRBD2 might be the D (6 bases). The germline V gene has CDR1 ENHRY and CDR2 SYGVKD. Trimming took 4 bases from V and 3 from J, leaving 9 bases between them. This CDR3 comprises 13 residues. CDR3 sequence: CAISARLEETQYF. In DNA, the CDR3 is TGTGCCATCAGTGCCAGACTAGAAGAGACCCAGTACTTC.

Note on this clonotype: This may stem from a read error, because a much larger clone lies one nucleotide away. The gene calls are TRBV20-1 and TRBJ2-1; either TRBD1 or TRBD2 may supply D (6 bases each). Trimming removed 3 bases at V and 5 bases at J, with 14 bases between. The germline gives CDR1 DFQATT, CDR2 SNEGSKA (reference sequence). The CDR3 contains 14 residues. The CDR3 sequence: CSARAGGGHNEQFF. DNA for the CDR3: TGCAGTGCTAGGGCCGGGGGCGGCCACAATGAGCAGTTCTTC.

V usage is TRBV9 and J usage is TRBJ2-7; D tentatively reads TRBD1 or TRBD2 (5 bases each). This CDR3 is built from 14 residues. V lost 0 bases to trimming and J lost 2 bases, with 9 bases between them. The germline V gene has CDR1 SGDLS and CDR2 YYNGEE. The CDR3 loop is CASSVGGVAYEQYF. For the CDR3, the DNA is TGTGCCAGCAGCGTAGGAGGGGTCGCCTACGAGCAGTACTTC.

This clonotype was observed a few times. V gene TRBV7-7 combines with J gene TRBJ2-5; 7 bases line up with TRBD1. With V trimmed by 3 bases and J by 12 bases, 10 bases remained unmatched. The germline gives CDR1 SSHAT, CDR2 FNYEAQ (reference sequence). The CDR3 is made up of 13 amino acids. The CDR3 region has the DNA TGTGCCAGCAGCTTGGAGATAGACAGGGCCAAGTACTTC. The encoded protein is CASSLEIDRAKYF.

There are a few counts of this clonotype. The rearrangement links TRBV7-2 to TRBJ1-4; D unclear. This CDR3 has 14 amino acids. Trimming removed 5 bases from V and 2 bases from J, with 9 bases in between. Germline CDR1 SGHTA, CDR2 FQGNSA. The CDR3 DNA reads TGTGCCAGCAGCCCCCGGCGGACTAATGAAAAACTGTTTTTT. This translates into CASSPRRTNEKLFF.

This clonotype showed up just a few times. The genes are TRBV7-2 and TRBJ2-7, with TRBD1 identical over 11 bases. The CDR3 contains 18 residues. V shed 5 bases and J 2 bases; nucleotides not matched to a gene: 14. CDR1 is SGHTA and CDR2 is FQGNSA in the germline V gene. CDR3 amino acids: CASSPDRGLRGRAYEQYF. CDR3 sequence (DNA): TGTGCCAGCAGCCCGGACAGGGGGCTGCGCGGGAGGGCCTACGAGCAGTACTTC. The whole variable domain, filled in from reference TRBV7-2 and TRBJ2-7, reads GAGVSQSPSNKVTEKGKDVELRCDPISGHTALYWYRQSLGQGLEFLIYFQGNSAPDKSGLPSDRFSAERTGGSVSTLTIQRTQQEDSAVYLCASSPDRGLRGRAYEQYFGPGTRLTVT.

This clonotype was counted a few times. This chain links TRBV2 with TRBJ2-1; D gene unclear. Trimming left V 6 bases short and J 0 bases short, with 9 bases between. The germline gives CDR1 SNHLY, CDR2 FYNNEI. This CDR3 contains 14 residues. The CDR3 spells CASSDTSSYNEQFF. CDR3 sequence (DNA): TGTGCCAGCAGCGATACAAGCTCCTACAATGAGCAGTTCTTC.

The rearrangement links TRBV29-1 to TRBJ1-1; unclear D gene. Germline loops: CDR1 SQVTM, CDR2 ANQGSEA. V was shortened by 4 bases and J by 6 bases, with 15 bases between the two germline ends. CDR3 length: 13 residues. DNA for the CDR3: TGCAGCGTTGCGGGCCGGGTGGGCGCTGAAGCTTTCTTT. Translated, it gives CSVAGRVGAEAFF.

The V call is TRBV4-1, the J call TRBJ1-1; perhaps TRBD1 as D (6 bases). CDR3 length equals 13 residues. Trimming took 1 base from V and 6 from J, leaving 9 bases between them. CDR1 and CDR2 from the germline V gene are MGHRA and YSYEKL. The CDR3 loop is CASSQGSGAEAFF. DNA of the CDR3: TGCGCCAGCAGCCAAGGGTCAGGGGCTGAAGCTTTCTTT.

Only a few counts were recorded for this clonotype. The gene calls are TRBV3-1 and TRBJ2-5; TRBD2 matches 11 bases. CDR3 size: 15 residues. V lost 7 bases, J lost 2 bases, and 6 bases stayed unmatched. Germline-derived CDR1 and CDR2 are LGHDT and YNNKEL (reference sequence). The chain's CDR3 is CASIFLAGGQETQYF. CDR3 DNA: TGTGCCAGCATATTCCTAGCGGGGGGTCAAGAGACCCAGTACTTC.

This clonotype occurred a few times. The genes are TRBV28 and TRBJ2-3, with D possibly being TRBD2 (6 bases). V gave up 9 bases and J gave up 2 bases, with 21 bases separating them. The CDR3 is 16 residues long. Germline V gene lookup returns CDR1 MDHEN and CDR2 SYDVKM. As DNA, the CDR3 is TGTGCCAGTAACCCCCCGGGACTCAAATACACAGATACGCAGTATTTT. Amino acids: CASNPPGLKYTDTQYF.

This chain links TRBV24-1 with TRBJ1-5; a possible D gene is TRBD1 (5 bases). CDR1 and CDR2 (germline): KGHDR, SFDVKD. The CDR3 totals 15 residues. The ends were cut back, 2 bases at V and 2 bases at J, with 9 bases in the middle. CDR3 in amino acids: CATSDSIRGNQPQHF. The CDR3 DNA reads TGTGCCACCAGTGATTCAATCAGGGGCAATCAGCCCCAGCATTTT.

The J gene is TRBJ1-6, the V gene TRBV10-3; D gene unclear. Germline-derived CDR1 and CDR2 are ENHRY and SYGVKD. With 0 bases removed from V and 0 bases from J, the gap between germline ends came to 9 bases. The CDR3 contains 17 residues. CDR3 in amino acids: CAISESGWSSYNSPLHF. In nucleotides, the CDR3 is TGTGCCATCAGTGAGTCAGGTTGGAGCTCCTATAATTCACCCCTCCACTTT.

This clonotype has a count of ten or more. This rearrangement joins TRBV27 to TRBJ2-5; D gene ambiguous. The length of the CDR3 is 13 residues. The V end lost 2 bases, the J end lost 0 bases, and 4 bases lay between the germline ends. Germline V CDR1 and CDR2: MNHEY, SMNVEV (reference sequence). CDR3 sequence reads: CASSLIYQETQYF. The CDR3 DNA is TGTGCCAGCAGTTTAATCTACCAAGAGACCCAGTACTTC.

This chain links TRBV12-3 or TRBV12-4 with TRBJ2-7; 7 bases are shared with TRBD1. The length of the CDR3 is 14 residues. V shed 6 bases, J shed 6 bases, and the junction held 11 bases outside the gene matches. The CDR3 spells CASSRTGTDCEQYF. Written as DNA, the CDR3 is TGTGCCAGCAGCCGAACTGGGACAGATTGCGAGCAGTACTTC.

This clonotype was seen a few times. V is TRBV11-2 and J is TRBJ2-3, with D perhaps given as TRBD1 or TRBD2 (5 bases each). The CDR3 length is 14 residues. Trimming left V 3 bases short and J 4 bases short, with 11 bases between. The germline gives CDR1 SGHAT, CDR2 FQNNGV. Here the CDR3 DNA reads TGTGCCAGCAGCTTGGGACCCGCTGCAGATACGCAGTATTTT. It translates to CASSLGPAADTQYF.

The CDR3 DNA is TGTGCCAGCACCGACTACAGGGAGCGAGGCTACACCTTC. Its translation: CASTDYRERGYTF. This chain connects TRBV7-9 to TRBJ1-2; perhaps TRBD1 as D (6 bases). The V end lost 7 bases, the J end lost 8 bases, and 17 bases lay between the germline ends. CDR3 length: 13 residues. Germline V gives CDR1 SEHNR, CDR2 FQNEAQ (reference sequence).